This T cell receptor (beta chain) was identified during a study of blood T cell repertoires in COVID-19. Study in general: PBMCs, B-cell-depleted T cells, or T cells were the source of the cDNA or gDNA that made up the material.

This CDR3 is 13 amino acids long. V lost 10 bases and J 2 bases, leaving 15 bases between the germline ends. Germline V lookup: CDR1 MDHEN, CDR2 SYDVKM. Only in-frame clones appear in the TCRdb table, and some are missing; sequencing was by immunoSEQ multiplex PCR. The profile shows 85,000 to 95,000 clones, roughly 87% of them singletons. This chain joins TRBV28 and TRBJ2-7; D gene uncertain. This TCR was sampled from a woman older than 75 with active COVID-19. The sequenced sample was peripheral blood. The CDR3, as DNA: TGTGCCACTATGAGGTCGACTCCCTACGAGCAGTACTTC. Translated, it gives CATMRSTPYEQYF.